The clone carrying this T cell receptor beta chain appeared once. The antigen is unknown. The sample comes from a study of graft-versus-host responses after intestinal transplantation. The wider study: Transplant types were multivisceral, liver-intestinal, or isolated intestinal. Tacrolimus plus steroids were given to all recipients for 2 to 4 years, preceded by anti-thymocyte globulin induction.

Study results and caveats: Clonal ratios of graft-versus-host to host-versus-graft in allografts were high for patients exhibiting graft-donor T cell macrochimerism.

The germline V and J ends were trimmed by 0 bases and 8 bases, with 19 bases remaining between them. This CDR3 comprises 16 residues. CDR1 and CDR2 (germline): SNHLY, FYNNEI. Clones were read by immunoSEQ multiplex PCR, and TCRdb kept only the in-frame ones, dropping some. The sample has 80,000 to 95,000 clones; roughly 90% are singletons. This receptor was taken from a human donor who was the organ donor for an intestinal transplant. The sequencing used unstimulated CD4+ T cells sorted from spleen or lymph node cells, collected before transplant. The V gene is TRBV2, the J gene TRBJ1-2; weak D call: TRBD1 (5 bases). In DNA, the CDR3 is TGTGCCAGCAGTGAAGCGATCGGGTGGGGGGGGAGAGGCTACACCTTC. Translating gives CASSEAIGWGGRGYTF.